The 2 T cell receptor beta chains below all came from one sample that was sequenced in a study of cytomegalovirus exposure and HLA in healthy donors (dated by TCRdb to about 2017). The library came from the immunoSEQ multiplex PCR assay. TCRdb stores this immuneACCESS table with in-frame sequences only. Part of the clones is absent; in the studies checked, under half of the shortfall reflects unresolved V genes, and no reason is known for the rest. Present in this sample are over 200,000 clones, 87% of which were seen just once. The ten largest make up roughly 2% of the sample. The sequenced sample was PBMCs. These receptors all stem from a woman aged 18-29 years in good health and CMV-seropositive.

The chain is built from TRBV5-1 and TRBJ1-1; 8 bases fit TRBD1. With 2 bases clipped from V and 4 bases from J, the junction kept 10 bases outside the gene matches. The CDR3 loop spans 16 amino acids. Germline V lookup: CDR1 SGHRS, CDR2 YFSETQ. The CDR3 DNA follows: TGCGCCAGCAGCTTCAGGCAGGGGGCAGTTGCCACTGAAGCTTTCTTT. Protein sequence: CASSFRQGAVATEAFF.

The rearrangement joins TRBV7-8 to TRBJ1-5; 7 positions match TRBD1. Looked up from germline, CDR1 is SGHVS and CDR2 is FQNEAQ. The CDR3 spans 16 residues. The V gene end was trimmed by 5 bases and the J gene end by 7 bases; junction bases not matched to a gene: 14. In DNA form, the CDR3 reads TGTGCCAGCAGCCCCCGTTTTGACAGGGCGGAGCAGCCCCAGCATTTT. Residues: CASSPRFDRAEQPQHF.